This TCR beta chain was observed in a study of cytomegalovirus exposure and HLA in healthy donors. Across the whole study: Membership in the Caucasian-associated ancestry cluster was found for 75% to 85% of around 380 genotyped donors. Study conclusions and caveats: Segments of the TCR beta V type were, in most cases, productive about 87% or about 30% of the time in an earlier analysis. High specificity and sensitivity for cytomegalovirus status were reported for the classifier.

A note on this clone: Its specificity is unknown.

Healthy individuals who donated bone marrow served as the donors. Trimming removed 4 bases from V and 2 bases from J; junction bases left unmatched: 16. CDR3 length equals 18 residues. Germline V gene lookup returns CDR1 SGDLS and CDR2 YYNGEE. Both 60 Vbeta primers and 13 Jbeta primers went into the PCR. Profiled with immunoSEQ multiplex PCR; TCRdb holds only in-frame clones, not every one. Among around 140,000 clones listed, more than 75% were seen once. This rearrangement joins TRBV9 to TRBJ2-7, with 9 bases lining up with TRBD1. Sequenced material: PBMCs. This clonotype originated in a woman aged 40 to 50 in good health and CMV-seropositive. For the CDR3, the DNA is TGTGCCAGCAGCACAACAAATTACGGACAGGGGCTCCCCTACGAGCAGTACTTC. Encoded protein: CASSTTNYGQGLPYEQYF.